Each of the 28 T cell receptor beta chains below was sequenced from the same sample in a study of blood T cell repertoires in COVID-19. Here immunoSEQ multiplex PCR was the method, and the copy in TCRdb shows in-frame clones only, minus some. The sample has about 230,000 clones; around four fifths are singletons. What was sequenced was peripheral blood. The source is a woman aged 80 or over with active or convalescent COVID-19.

There are a few counts of this clone. This rearrangement joins TRBV7-9 to TRBJ2-7; 9 bases line up with TRBD1. After removal of 5 bases from V and 5 bases from J, the junction contained 10 bases not matched to a gene. The CDR3 sequence is 15 residues long. The germline gives CDR1 SEHNR, CDR2 FQNEAQ (reference sequence). The CDR3 DNA is TGTGCCAGCAGCCACGGGGACAGGGCGAAAGACGAGCAGTACTTC. This translates into CASSHGDRAKDEQYF.

Comments on this clone: A much more abundant neighbour one base away suggests this may be a read error. V is TRBV5-6 and J is TRBJ2-5; 7 bases are a match to TRBD2. This CDR3 has 13 residues. Germline lookup yields CDR1 SGHDT and CDR2 YYEEEE. The junction had 0 bases not matched to a gene; V was cut back by 3 bases and J by 1 base. In DNA form, the CDR3 reads TGTGCCAGCAGCTGGGGGGGCCAAGAGACCCAGTACTTC. It is translated as CASSWGGQETQYF.

This clone turned up a few times. The DNA of the CDR3 is TGTGCCATCAGTGGTACCACGGACAGGGTGAACACTGAAGCTTTCTTT. This sequence encodes CAISGTTDRVNTEAFF. The chain combines TRBV10-3 with TRBJ1-1; 8 bases agree with TRBD1. The CDR3 runs to 16 residues. Germline assignment: CDR1 ENHRY and CDR2 SYGVKD. Germline trimming cut 4 bases from V and 0 bases from J; bases unmatched to any gene: 7.

The chain uses TRBV20-1 and TRBJ2-7; 8 bases fit TRBD1. V lost 3 bases, J lost 6 bases, and 10 bases stayed unmatched. Germline CDR1 and CDR2: DFQATT and SNEGSKA (reference sequence). The CDR3 runs to 14 residues. CDR3: CSASDRGILREQYF. The CDR3 DNA sequence: TGCAGTGCTAGTGACAGGGGAATTCTTCGCGAGCAGTACTTC.

Here the CDR3 reads CASSVGIGVSGGTDTQYF. Written as DNA, the CDR3 is TGTGCCAGCAGCGTAGGTATAGGGGTTAGCGGAGGCACAGATACGCAGTATTTT. This chain connects TRBV9 to TRBJ2-3; weak D call: TRBD2 (6 bases). Trimming removed 0 bases at V and 1 base at J, with 18 bases between. This CDR3 region has 18 residues. Per germline, CDR1 SGDLS and CDR2 YYNGEE.

The V call is TRBV7-3, the J call TRBJ2-3, with D possibly TRBD2 on 6 matching bases. Trimming left V 5 bases short and J 3 bases short, with 12 bases between. Germline CDR1 SGHTA, CDR2 FQGTGA. The CDR3 has 14 residues. CDR3 residues: CASSRRDPTDTQYF. The CDR3 bases are TGTGCCAGCAGCAGGAGGGACCCAACAGATACGCAGTATTTT.

J is TRBJ2-1 and V is TRBV27; 7 positions agree with TRBD1. The CDR3 totals 17 residues. The germline gives CDR1 MNHEY, CDR2 SMNVEV (reference sequence). The V gene end was trimmed by 2 bases and the J gene end by 3 bases; junction bases not matched to a gene: 10. DNA of the CDR3: TGTGCCAGCAGTTTAGGGGGAAGGACAGGACTCTACAATGAGCAGTTCTTC. Translated: CASSLGGRTGLYNEQFF.

This chain links TRBV5-1 with TRBJ1-3, with D possibly TRBD1 on 5 matching bases. This CDR3 is 15 amino acids long. The germline V gene encodes CDR1 SGHRS and CDR2 YFSETQ. V was clipped by 0 bases and J by 0 bases, with 7 bases between them. The CDR3 nucleotides read TGCGCCAGCAGCTTGGGACAGATCTCTGGAAACACCATATATTTT. Protein: CASSLGQISGNTIYF.

The V gene is TRBV2, the J gene TRBJ1-1, with D possibly matching TRBD1 (5 bases). The CDR3 extends over 13 amino acids. The V end lost 3 bases, the J end lost 5 bases, and 10 bases lay between the germline ends. Germline CDR1 reads SNHLY; CDR2 reads FYNNEI. CDR3 nucleotides: TGTGCCAGCAGTGACGGCAGGGAAACTGAAGCTTTCTTT. This sequence encodes CASSDGRETEAFF.

The chain couples TRBV28 to TRBJ2-1; the D gene is possibly TRBD1 (5 bases). The CDR3 has 15 amino acids. Trimming stripped 6 bases from V and 7 bases from J, with 19 bases between. The V gene's germline CDR1 is MDHEN and CDR2 SYDVKM. The CDR3 DNA reads as TGTGCCAGCAGCCAAGGCCGACAGCCTGGGAATGAGCAGTTCTTC. Translated: CASSQGRQPGNEQFF.

A few counts support this clone. This chain connects TRBV7-2 to TRBJ2-5, with 11 bases matching TRBD2. CDR3 length: 17 amino acids. Germline lookup yields CDR1 SGHTA and CDR2 FQGNSA. Losses at the gene ends were 3 bases for V and 2 bases for J; bases not matched to a gene: 8. Written as DNA, the CDR3 is TGTGCCAGCAGCTTCACGTCCCCTAGCGGGGGGCAAGAGACCCAGTACTTC. This translates into CASSFTSPSGGQETQYF.

V is TRBV18 and J is TRBJ2-7, with 9 bases that match TRBD1. The CDR3 is made up of 14 amino acids. The germline gives CDR1 KGHSH, CDR2 LQKENI. J gave up 6 bases and V 4 bases, and 7 bases lay outside the gene matches. The CDR3 protein is CASSLGQGLGEQYF. CDR3 nucleotides: TGTGCCAGCTCACTTGGACAGGGGCTGGGCGAGCAGTACTTC.

V is TRBV7-3 and J is TRBJ2-5; 11 nucleotides line up with TRBD2. The CDR3 has 15 residues. Looked up from germline, CDR1 is SGHTA and CDR2 is FQGTGA. The ends lost 5 bases at V and 5 bases at J; junction bases unmatched: 7. This CDR3 is CASSGSGRARETQYF. The CDR3 DNA reads TGTGCCAGCAGCGGTAGCGGGAGGGCCCGGGAGACCCAGTACTTC.

CDR3 DNA sequence: TGTGCCAGTAGTATAAAAGTTACGGGAGCTGGCTACACCTTC. As protein: CASSIKVTGAGYTF. The gene calls are TRBV19 and TRBJ1-2; D gene uncertain. V dropped 2 bases and J dropped 7 bases, with 14 bases sitting between them. CDR1 is LNHDA, CDR2 SQIVND, per germline (reference sequence). The CDR3 totals 14 residues.

The chain couples TRBV5-3 to TRBJ1-2, with 8 bases matching TRBD1. TRBV5-3 is sorted into the ORF group, with uncertain function. V gave up 4 bases and J gave up 7 bases; unmatched junction bases: 6. The CDR3 loop spans 13 amino acids. The CDR3 loop is CARSHQGAGGYTF. CDR3 sequence (DNA): TGTGCCAGAAGCCATCAGGGGGCGGGTGGCTACACCTTC.

The rearrangement uses TRBV4-1 and TRBJ2-1; D is possibly TRBD2 (6 bases). The CDR3 spans 16 residues. Trimming shortened V by 1 base and J by 9 bases, and 19 bases separated the two germline ends. Germline values: CDR1 MGHRA, CDR2 YSYEKL. Here the CDR3 DNA reads TGCGCCAGCAGCCAAGCAAGCCTCATCCAGGGAGGTGAGCAGTTCTTC. Translating gives CASSQASLIQGGEQFF.

The V gene is TRBV3-1 (or the pseudogene TRBV3-2), the J gene TRBJ2-5; 12 bases map to TRBD2. The ends lost 2 bases at V and 3 bases at J; junction bases unmatched: 1. The CDR3 loop spans 15 amino acids. Germline CDR1 reads LGHDT; CDR2 reads YNNKEL (reference sequence). CDR3 DNA: TGTGCCAGCAGCCAAAGACTAGCGGGGGAAGAGACCCAGTACTTC. It yields the protein CASSQRLAGEETQYF.

This rearrangement joins TRBV5-1 to TRBJ2-3, with TRBD2 identical over 11 bases. V trimming: 3 bases; J trimming: 3 bases; junction bases outside the gene matches: 6. Germline CDR1 and CDR2: SGHRS and YFSETQ. This CDR3 is built from 16 residues. The DNA for the CDR3 is TGCGCCAGCAGCTCTACTAGCGGGAGTGGGACAGATACGCAGTATTTT. Its protein is CASSSTSGSGTDTQYF.

The chain uses TRBV6-5 and TRBJ1-1, with D tentatively TRBD1 (6 bases). The CDR3 is 14 residues long. CDR1 and CDR2 from the germline V gene are MNHEY and SVGAGI. With 6 bases removed from V and 4 bases from J, the gap between germline ends came to 15 bases. As DNA, the CDR3 is TGTGCCAGCAGCTTTACAGGGTCGGGCACTGAAGCTTTCTTT. Protein product: CASSFTGSGTEAFF.

The V and J genes are TRBV30 and TRBJ1-2; D is unclear. The CDR3 has 15 residues. V was shortened by 1 base and J by 2 bases, with 14 bases between the two germline ends. The germline V gene has CDR1 GTSNPN and CDR2 SVGIG (reference sequence). Written as DNA, the CDR3 is TGTGCCTGGAGTGAAACCCCGGGGAGAAACTATGGCTACACCTTC. Translating it yields CAWSETPGRNYGYTF.

This chain links TRBV7-2 with TRBJ2-3, with TRBD2 identical over 7 bases. Germline V CDR1 and CDR2: SGHTA, FQGNSA. The CDR3 loop spans 17 amino acids. The trim removed 5 bases at V and 6 bases at J, leaving 17 bases unmatched. CDR3 amino acids: CASSARQRLAISDTQYF. The CDR3 coding sequence is TGTGCCAGCAGCGCTCGACAGAGACTAGCAATATCTGATACGCAGTATTTT.

The chain has TRBV18 and TRBJ1-1; TRBD1 matches 9 bases. CDR3 size: 15 residues. Unmatched junction bases numbered 6, after V lost 3 bases and J lost 4 bases. Germline values: CDR1 KGHSH, CDR2 LQKENI. This CDR3 is CASSPRTGAGTEAFF. The CDR3 nucleotides read TGTGCCAGCTCACCGAGGACAGGGGCGGGCACTGAAGCTTTCTTT.

The chain couples TRBV5-4 to TRBJ1-6; 8 bases map to TRBD1. The V segment lost 4 bases and the J segment 5 bases; nucleotides outside the gene matches: 8. This CDR3 is built from 16 residues. The germline V gene has CDR1 SGHNT and CDR2 YYREEE (reference sequence). CDR3 in DNA: TGTGCCAGCAGCCCCGCCGGACAGGGAGATAATTCACCCCTCCACTTT. Encoded protein: CASSPAGQGDNSPLHF. Drawing the rest from reference TRBV5-4 and TRBJ1-6, the complete variable domain is ETGVTQSPTHLIKTRGQQVTLRCSSQSGHNTVSWYQQALGQGPQFIFQYYREEENGRGNFPPRFSGLQFPNYSSELNVNALELDDSALYLCASSPAGQGDNSPLHFGNGTRLTVT.

The chain carries TRBV9 and TRBJ2-1; 8 positions agree with TRBD2. Germline CDR1 is SGDLS and CDR2 is YYNGEE. The CDR3 spans 16 residues. V shed 2 bases and J 4 bases; nucleotides not matched to a gene: 8. In DNA form, the CDR3 reads TGTGCCAGCAGCGTTTTGGTGGCGGGGGGTTACAATGAGCAGTTCTTC. It is translated as CASSVLVAGGYNEQFF.

This sequence joins TRBV2 and TRBJ1-6, with D possibly matching TRBD1 (6 bases). The ends were cut back, 5 bases at V and 4 bases at J, with 12 bases in the middle. The germline gives CDR1 SNHLY, CDR2 FYNNEI. The CDR3 covers 15 residues. For the CDR3, the DNA is TGTGCCAGCAGTTCCGACAGGACTTATAATTCACCCCTCCACTTT. Its translation is CASSSDRTYNSPLHF.

V is TRBV9 and J is TRBJ2-1; the D gene is possibly TRBD1 (6 bases). CDR1 is SGDLS, CDR2 YYNGEE, per germline. V dropped 1 base and J dropped 4 bases, with 24 bases sitting between them. CDR3 length: 19 amino acids. CDR3 bases: TGTGCCAGCAGCGTACTTTCAGGGGTAGGCAACAGGGATTACAATGAGCAGTTCTTC. Protein product: CASSVLSGVGNRDYNEQFF.

The genes are TRBV20-1 and TRBJ1-5; possible D gene TRBD1, 6 bases. Germline loops: CDR1 DFQATT, CDR2 SNEGSKA (reference sequence). The CDR3 totals 14 residues. V was cut by 3 bases and J by 5 bases, with 14 bases left in between. The DNA for the CDR3 is TGCAGTGCTAGTAGGAGGGGGGGGGATCAGCCCCAGCATTTT. It encodes CSASRRGGDQPQHF.

The rearrangement links TRBV2 to TRBJ2-3; 9 bases match TRBD2. The germline V gene encodes CDR1 SNHLY and CDR2 FYNNEI. Trimming cost V 4 bases and J 2 bases; bases outside gene matches: 4. This CDR3 region has 15 residues. CDR3 region: CASSVRGGTTDTQYF. For the CDR3, the DNA is TGTGCCAGCAGTGTGCGGGGGGGAACCACAGATACGCAGTATTTT. The entire variable domain, with the rest obtained from reference TRBV2 and TRBJ2-3, is as follows: EPEVTQTPSHQVTQMGQEVILRCVPISNHLYFYWYRQILGQKVEFLVSFYNNEISEKSEIFDDQFSVERPDGSNFTLKIRSTKLEDSAMYFCASSVRGGTTDTQYFGPGTRLTVL.